This T cell receptor (beta chain) comes out of a study of OX40 agonist ivuxolimab in advanced cancers. Study summary: Subjects had a mean age of 60 years, with a range of roughly 20 to 79; just over 80% were male. Whole-study results and caveats: The CD4+ and CD8+ T cells in the blood had expanded clonally by week 6 at 0.1 to 3.0 mg/kg.

Comments on this clone: Its antigen is currently unknown.

Trimming took 10 bases from V and 5 from J; bases not matched to a gene: 7. This CDR3 has 12 residues. The V gene's germline CDR1 is WNHNN and CDR2 SYGVQD (reference sequence). Some clones are missing from TCRdb's copy, which holds only in-frame ones; the method was immunoSEQ multiplex PCR. The sample holds 45,000 or so clones; roughly 90% are singletons and the top ten take about 17%. The source is an adult with an advanced solid tumor such as melanoma, head and neck, liver or kidney cancer. Specimen: CD4+ or CD8+ T cells sorted from blood, collected in a trial of the OX40 agonist ivuxolimab. The chain is built from TRBV10-1 and TRBJ1-2, with TRBD1 identical over 7 bases. The CDR3, as DNA: TGCGCCACCTACAGGGGAGGGTATGGCTACACCTTC. Translation: CATYRGGYGYTF.